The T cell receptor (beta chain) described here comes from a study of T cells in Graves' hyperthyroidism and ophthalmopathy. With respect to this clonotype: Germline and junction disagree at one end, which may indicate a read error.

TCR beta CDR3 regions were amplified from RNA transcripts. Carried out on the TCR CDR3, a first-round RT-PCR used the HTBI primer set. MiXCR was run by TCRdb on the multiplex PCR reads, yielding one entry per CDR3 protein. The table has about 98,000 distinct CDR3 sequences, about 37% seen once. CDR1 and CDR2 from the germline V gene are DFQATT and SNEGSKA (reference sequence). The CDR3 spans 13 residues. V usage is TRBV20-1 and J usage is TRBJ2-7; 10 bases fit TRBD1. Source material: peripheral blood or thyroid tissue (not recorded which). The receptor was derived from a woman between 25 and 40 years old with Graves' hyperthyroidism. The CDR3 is CSALRDRGYGQCF. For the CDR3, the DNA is TGCAGTGCACTCCGGGACAGGGGCTACGGGCAGTGCTTC.